This T cell receptor beta chain was sequenced in a study of cytomegalovirus exposure and HLA in healthy donors. Study at large: Earlier results showed almost 120 million unique TCR beta sequences derived from about 179 million T cells.

Study-level results: In a later analysis, productive TCRs from donors in an Asian-associated ancestry cluster reportedly carried fewer N-insertions than the cohort mean. Listed as cytomegalovirus-associated were 150 or so TCR beta chains. Several of the most significant clusters appeared linked to common viral pathogens, based on a later analysis.

Primers: 60 Vbeta forward and 13 Jbeta reverse. Assay used: immunoSEQ multiplex PCR; TCRdb lists only in-frame clones, some missing. The table lists over 150,000 clones, 65% to 85% of them singletons. The V gene's germline CDR1 is SEHNR and CDR2 FQNEAQ (reference sequence). V was trimmed by 1 base and J by 2 bases, leaving 9 bases between them. This CDR3 spans 15 amino acids. With regard to this clone: Its antigen is not identified.

The sample consisted of PBMCs. The rearrangement links TRBV7-9 to TRBJ2-1; D uncertain. The origin of this receptor is a young man in good health and CMV-seronegative. CDR3 region: CASSLVLPAYNEQFF. In DNA, the CDR3 is TGTGCCAGCAGCTTAGTGCTGCCGGCCTACAATGAGCAGTTCTTC.